This T cell receptor (beta chain) was sequenced in a study of blood T cell repertoires in COVID-19. Trimming cost V 4 bases and J 0 bases; bases outside gene matches: 6. The CDR3 totals 17 residues. The germline V gene encodes CDR1 SGHNT and CDR2 YYREEE (reference sequence). Study processing details: Reference gene primer amplification yielded estimated nucleated cell counts. The protocol was immunoSEQ multiplex PCR, while the TCRdb copy is restricted to in-frame clones and leaves out a portion. V, J and clone size are taken as reported in that table, and D and trimming were inferred from the DNA itself. The sample has fewer than 350,000 clones, 81% seen once.

The source of this sequence is a woman aged 55-69 years with active or convalescent COVID-19. The sequencing input was peripheral blood. The rearrangement links TRBV5-4 to TRBJ2-6; 8 bases line up with TRBD1. CDR3 region: CASSRDRISSGANVLTF. In DNA form, the CDR3 reads TGTGCCAGCAGCCGGGACAGGATAAGCTCTGGGGCCAACGTCCTGACTTTC.